Following are 30 T cell receptor beta chains from one sample sequenced in a study of blood T cell repertoires in COVID-19. Sequencing was performed with immunoSEQ multiplex PCR; in TCRdb, only in-frame clones are kept and a portion is missing. The sample lists around 200,000 clones; roughly 80% were seen once. Sequencing used peripheral blood. These receptors originate from a human donor in a cohort sampled during active COVID-19.

The J gene is TRBJ1-1, the V gene TRBV5-6; 11 bases agree with TRBD1. V lost 2 bases to trimming and J lost 3 bases; unmatched junction nucleotides: 9. Germline assignment: CDR1 SGHDT and CDR2 YYEEEE. CDR3 size: 17 residues. The CDR3 here is CASSLVPGTGGDTEAFF. The DNA for the CDR3 is TGTGCCAGCAGCTTAGTTCCCGGGACAGGGGGGGACACTGAAGCTTTCTTT.

V gene TRBV7-9 combines with J gene TRBJ2-7; 8 bases are a match to TRBD1. V shed 0 bases, J shed 2 bases, and the junction held 6 bases outside the gene matches. The CDR3 consists of 16 residues. Germline V gives CDR1 SEHNR, CDR2 FQNEAQ (reference sequence). The CDR3 bases are TGTGCCAGCAGCTTAGCGCGGGGACAGGAAGCCTACGAGCAGTACTTC. It translates to CASSLARGQEAYEQYF. The whole variable domain, remainder taken from reference TRBV7-9 and TRBJ2-7, is DTGVSQNPRHKITKRGQNVTFRCDPISEHNRLYWYRQTLGQGPEFLTYFQNEAQLEKSRLLSDRFSAERPKGSFSTLEIQRTEQGDSAMYLCASSLARGQEAYEQYFGPGTRLTVT.

The gene calls are TRBV7-3 and TRBJ1-3; no reliable D call. Trimming removed 1 base from V and 5 bases from J, with 6 bases in between. Germline lookup yields CDR1 SGHTA and CDR2 FQGTGA. The CDR3 covers 13 residues. In DNA form, the CDR3 reads TGTGCCAGCAGCTTAAGCGCAAGAAACACCATATATTTT. Residues: CASSLSARNTIYF.

The V call is TRBV9, the J call TRBJ2-1; 11 bases map to TRBD2. Trimming took 2 bases from V and 7 from J; bases not matched to a gene: 5. The CDR3 totals 15 residues. From germline, CDR1 is SGDLS and CDR2 YYNGEE. The DNA of the CDR3 is TGTGCCAGCAGCGTTAGCGGGGGGGATCGGAATGAGCAGTTCTTC. Protein sequence: CASSVSGGDRNEQFF.

The V and J genes are TRBV6-1 and TRBJ2-7; 8 bases align to TRBD1. The CDR3 is made up of 15 amino acids. The germline CDR1 and CDR2 sequences are MNHNS and SASEGT. V was pared by 2 bases and J by 5 bases, with 8 bases of the junction left unmatched. This CDR3 is CASSEQGQVKDEQYF. The CDR3 DNA follows: TGTGCCAGCAGTGAACAGGGACAGGTGAAGGACGAGCAGTACTTC.

The chain carries TRBV5-1 and TRBJ2-2; D is perhaps TRBD1 (5 bases). The CDR3 has 17 amino acids. Between the trimmed V and J ends, which lost 0 bases and 6 bases, there was a span of 18 bases. Germline lookup yields CDR1 SGHRS and CDR2 YFSETQ. The CDR3: CASSLEGATSPAGELFF. CDR3 in DNA: TGCGCCAGCAGCTTGGAAGGGGCTACAAGCCCCGCCGGGGAGCTGTTTTTT.

The gene calls are TRBV7-2 and TRBJ1-3; 8 bases fit TRBD1. Germline-derived CDR1 and CDR2 are SGHTA and FQGNSA. J was trimmed by 7 bases and V by 2 bases; bases with no gene match: 1. The CDR3 extends over 13 amino acids. In DNA form, the CDR3 reads TGTGCCAGCAGCTTACAGGGGGCGAACACCATATATTTT. This gives the protein CASSLQGANTIYF.

The chain carries TRBV24-1 and TRBJ2-1, with TRBD1 identical over 9 bases. V lost 3 bases and J lost 8; bases outside the gene matches: 10. The germline CDR1 and CDR2 sequences are KGHDR and SFDVKD. The CDR3 consists of 16 residues. This chain's CDR3 is CATSDRTGQGIDEQFF. In DNA form, the CDR3 reads TGTGCCACCAGTGATCGAACGGGACAGGGTATAGATGAGCAGTTCTTC.

V and J are TRBV2 and TRBJ1-5; the D is unclear. V was shortened by 5 bases and J by 0 bases, with 14 bases between the two germline ends. CDR1 is SNHLY and CDR2 is FYNNEI in the germline V gene. The CDR3 spans 16 residues. The CDR3 DNA follows: TGTGCCAGCAGTCTCCGGCAGGCAGATAGCAATCAGCCCCAGCATTTT. This translates into CASSLRQADSNQPQHF.

This sequence joins TRBV12-3 or TRBV12-4 and TRBJ1-1; a possible D gene is TRBD1 (6 bases). This CDR3 comprises 13 residues. V lost 6 bases and J 2 bases, leaving 10 bases between the germline ends. In DNA form, the CDR3 reads TGTGCCAGCAGAATACAGGGAAACACTGAAGCTTTCTTT. Translation gives CASRIQGNTEAFF.

V is TRBV10-1 and J is TRBJ1-5, with TRBD1 identical over 9 bases. This CDR3 region has 17 residues. The germline V gene has CDR1 WNHNN and CDR2 SYGVQD (reference sequence). V shed 2 bases and J 4 bases; nucleotides not matched to a gene: 9. CDR3 DNA: TGCGCCAGCAGTGAGGGTCACCGGGACAGGGTGAATCAGCCCCAGCATTTT. This sequence encodes CASSEGHRDRVNQPQHF.

The chain couples TRBV4-1 to TRBJ1-5, with D tentatively TRBD1 (6 bases). Germline-derived CDR1 and CDR2 are MGHRA and YSYEKL. V was shortened by 3 bases and J by 1 base, with 13 bases between the two germline ends. This CDR3 has 16 amino acids. The CDR3, as DNA: TGCGCCAGCAGCCACCGGACAGCGGGAAGCAATCAGCCCCAGCATTTT. Its translation is CASSHRTAGSNQPQHF.

The V and J genes are TRBV5-6 and TRBJ2-1; maybe TRBD2 (5 bases). V dropped 4 bases and J dropped 7 bases, with 9 bases sitting between them. Germline V gene sequence: CDR1 SGHDT, CDR2 YYEEEE. The CDR3 consists of 12 residues. CDR3 sequence: CASSHGENEQFF. The CDR3 region has the DNA TGTGCCAGCAGCCACGGGGAGAATGAGCAGTTCTTC.

The CDR3 loop reads CASSGRDRGPAGELFF. CDR3 sequence (DNA): TGTGCCAGCAGCGGCCGGGACAGGGGGCCGGCCGGGGAGCTGTTTTTT. The rearrangement uses TRBV9 and TRBJ2-2; TRBD1 matches at 12 bases. Germline V gene sequence: CDR1 SGDLS, CDR2 YYNGEE. J lost 6 bases, V lost 3 bases, and 6 bases had no gene match. CDR3 length: 16 amino acids.

V usage is TRBV27 and J usage is TRBJ2-1; possible D gene TRBD2, 5 bases. With 8 bases removed from V and 8 bases from J, the gap between germline ends came to 10 bases. This CDR3 is built from 11 residues. Germline V gives CDR1 MNHEY, CDR2 SMNVEV (reference sequence). For the CDR3, the DNA is TGTGCCAGCTGGTACGGGGATGAGCAGTTCTTC. It is translated as CASWYGDEQFF.

The rearrangement links TRBV3-1 (or the pseudogene TRBV3-2) to TRBJ1-1; D is possibly TRBD1 (6 bases). The CDR3 length is 18 residues. Looked up from germline, CDR1 is LGHDT and CDR2 is YNNKEL (reference sequence). The germline V and J ends were trimmed by 4 bases and 0 bases, with 21 bases remaining between them. The CDR3 DNA sequence: TGTGCCAGCAGCCCCCCTTTTGGGGGGGCTTTCATGAACACTGAAGCTTTCTTT. Amino acid sequence: CASSPPFGGAFMNTEAFF.

The chain couples TRBV7-9 to TRBJ1-1, with D possibly matching TRBD1 (6 bases). This CDR3 is built from 14 residues. The V gene's germline CDR1 is SEHNR and CDR2 FQNEAQ (reference sequence). V gave up 6 bases and J gave up 4 bases, with 15 bases separating them. The CDR3 sequence is CASRSQGASTEAFF. The DNA for the CDR3 is TGTGCCAGCAGATCACAGGGTGCGAGCACTGAAGCTTTCTTT.

The chain carries TRBV19 and TRBJ1-2, with TRBD1 matching 9 bases. Germline trimming cut 5 bases from V and 2 bases from J; bases unmatched to any gene: 9. This CDR3 region has 16 residues. Germline-derived CDR1 and CDR2 are LNHDA and SQIVND (reference sequence). The CDR3 here is CASSPTSTGGNYGYTF. In DNA, the CDR3 is TGTGCCAGTAGTCCAACCTCGACAGGGGGGAACTATGGCTACACCTTC.

The chain joins TRBV29-1 to TRBJ2-7, with 9 positions matching TRBD1. Trimming cost V 6 bases and J 1 base; bases outside gene matches: 7. CDR1 and CDR2 (germline): SQVTM, ANQGSEA. The length of the CDR3 is 14 residues. This CDR3 reads CSVVDRGKSYEQYF. DNA for the CDR3: TGCAGCGTGGTTGACAGGGGGAAGTCCTACGAGCAGTACTTC.

CDR3: CASSLGDSYEQYF. The CDR3 region has the DNA TGTGCCAGCAGCTTAGGAGACAGCTACGAGCAGTACTTC. V is TRBV11-1 and J is TRBJ2-7; D perhaps matches TRBD1 (5 bases). Germline V gene sequence: CDR1 SGHAT, CDR2 FQDESV (reference sequence). The V gene lost 1 base and the J gene lost 3 bases, with 7 bases spanning the gap. This CDR3 is 13 amino acids long.

The chain joins TRBV4-1 to TRBJ2-2; D not resolved. V was shortened by 5 bases and J by 4 bases, with 11 bases between the two germline ends. CDR1 and CDR2 from the germline V gene are MGHRA and YSYEKL. The CDR3 sequence is 14 residues long. The CDR3 DNA follows: TGCGCCAGCAGCGTCAGAGAGGTCACCGGGGAGCTGTTTTTT. This translates into CASSVREVTGELFF.

Here the CDR3 reads CASSTTAGETQYF. The CDR3 nucleotides read TGTGCCAGCAGCACGACTGCAGGGGAGACCCAGTACTTC. The chain carries TRBV7-3 and TRBJ2-5; D might be TRBD1 (5 bases). This CDR3 is 13 amino acids long. Germline V gives CDR1 SGHTA, CDR2 FQGTGA. V shed 5 bases and J shed 5 bases, with 12 bases lying between them.

The chain's CDR3 is CASSLGGGNTGELFF. CDR3 DNA: TGTGCCAGCAGCTTAGGCGGGGGGAACACCGGGGAGCTGTTTTTT. The V gene is TRBV7-3, the J gene TRBJ2-2; 7 bases line up with TRBD2. V was clipped by 2 bases and J by 1 base; unmatched bases: 1. Germline V CDR1 and CDR2: SGHTA, FQGTGA. The CDR3 spans 15 residues.

V usage is TRBV5-1 and J usage is TRBJ2-1; TRBD1 aligns across 10 bases. This CDR3 is 17 amino acids long. Germline CDR1 reads SGHRS; CDR2 reads YFSETQ. With V trimmed by 4 bases and J by 7 bases, 14 bases remained unmatched. The CDR3 nucleotides are TGCGCCAGCAGCCTGTCAATCGGGACAGGGGAAAATAATGAGCAGTTCTTC. Translated: CASSLSIGTGENNEQFF.

This chain uses TRBV15 with TRBJ2-1; the D is unclear. The CDR3 is made up of 12 amino acids. The germline V gene has CDR1 LNHNV and CDR2 YYDKDF (reference sequence). Trimming stripped 6 bases from V and 8 bases from J, with 11 bases between. CDR3 in amino acids: CATSLDRDEQFF. In nucleotides, the CDR3 is TGTGCCACCAGTCTCGACCGGGATGAGCAGTTCTTC.

V usage is TRBV6-5 and J usage is TRBJ2-1; 9 bases map to TRBD1. V was pared by 5 bases and J by 8 bases, with 7 bases of the junction left unmatched. Germline CDR1 is MNHEY and CDR2 is SVGAGI. The CDR3 length is 14 residues. The CDR3 nucleotides read TGTGCCAGCAGTAACAGGGGGCGCATCCATGAGCAGTTCTTC. As protein: CASSNRGRIHEQFF.

The J gene is TRBJ1-4, the V gene TRBV5-8; TRBD1 matches at 7 bases. The trim removed 0 bases at V and 5 bases at J, leaving 4 bases unmatched. The germline V gene encodes CDR1 SGHTS and CDR2 YDEGEE. The CDR3 has 15 amino acids. The CDR3 DNA follows: TGTGCCAGCAGCTTGGGGCAGGGGGACAATGAAAAACTGTTTTTT. This codes for CASSLGQGDNEKLFF.

The chain combines TRBV27 with TRBJ1-1; D might be TRBD1 (5 bases). V was pared by 5 bases and J by 3 bases, with 13 bases between. Germline V gene data show CDR1 as MNHEY and CDR2 as SMNVEV (reference sequence). CDR3 length: 14 amino acids. CDR3 bases: TGTGCCAGCAGTCCCCGAACAGGCGACACTGAAGCTTTCTTT. Translated: CASSPRTGDTEAFF.

The chain joins TRBV6-2 or TRBV6-3 to TRBJ1-2, with 10 bases matching TRBD1. With 6 bases clipped from V and 9 bases from J, the junction kept 13 bases outside the gene matches. CDR1 and CDR2 (germline): MNHEY, SVGEGT. The CDR3 has 15 amino acids. The CDR3 sequence is CASSTTKGQGGSYTF. CDR3 DNA sequence: TGTGCCAGCAGCACAACGAAAGGACAGGGGGGCAGCTACACCTTC.

The chain is built from TRBV9 and TRBJ1-4; weak D call: TRBD1 (5 bases). V lost 4 bases to trimming and J lost 2 bases, with 12 bases between them. CDR1 SGDLS and CDR2 YYNGEE come from the germline V gene. The CDR3 totals 15 residues. CDR3 nucleotides: TGTGCCAGCAGCCCGGGCAGGGATACTAATGAAAAACTGTTTTTT. Protein product: CASSPGRDTNEKLFF.